This TCR beta chain was profiled in a study of blood T cell repertoires in COVID-19. For the study at large: Samples of COVID-19 (acute and convalescent) were obtained from the United States, Italy and Spain. Sources were T cells, B-cell-depleted T cells, or PBMCs; the material itself was cDNA or gDNA.

How the authors handled the data: Using reference gene primer amplification, nucleated cell counts were estimated. Sequenced by immunoSEQ multiplex PCR; TCRdb stores in-frame clones only, minus some. The V and J calls and the clone size are those of that table, but D and trimming were determined from the DNA. The data show approximately 100,000 clones, 86% seen once. The CDR3 is 14 amino acids. Deletions cut 0 bases from V and 9 bases from J, with 9 bases between. Looked up from germline, CDR1 is WSHSY and CDR2 is SAAADI. The sequence was obtained from a human donor in a cohort sampled during active COVID-19. Sequenced: peripheral blood. This sequence joins TRBV10-2 and TRBJ1-6; D might be TRBD1 (6 bases). CDR3: CASSESRGSSPLHF. The DNA of the CDR3 is TGCGCCAGCAGTGAGTCAAGGGGGAGTTCACCCCTCCACTTT.